The following is a TCR beta chain sequence with its context. Its antigen remains unidentified. This sample was taken from a study of T cell responses to AZD1222 COVID-19 vaccine. Study-level results: Spike as a whole was targeted by vaccine-associated CD4 TCRs, dominant at 160-218 and 743-854. In a largely white British group with more females than males, clonal diversity was possibly underestimated. In the spike-specific TCR repertoire, nearly half reportedly target unmutated variant regions. Once two AZD1222 doses were given, Spike-specific TCR breadth and depth went up.

V was trimmed by 6 bases and J by 3 bases, leaving 24 bases between them. Germline assignment: CDR1 MDHEN and CDR2 SYDVKM. The CDR3 sequence is 18 residues long. Only in-frame clones appear in the TCRdb table, and some are missing; sequencing was by immunoSEQ multiplex PCR. The sample comprises around 120,000 clones, approximately 93% of which are singletons, and under 3.5% rests with the top ten. The input for sequencing was peripheral blood, taken on day 0 of AZD1222 vaccination. The TCR originated in an adult in good health. The chain links TRBV28 to TRBJ2-1; TRBD2 is a possible D gene (5 bases). The DNA of the CDR3 is TGTGCCAGCAGAGTGAGATATTCAGCGGAGAGCCGCTACAATGAGCAGTTCTTC. Its translation is CASRVRYSAESRYNEQFF.